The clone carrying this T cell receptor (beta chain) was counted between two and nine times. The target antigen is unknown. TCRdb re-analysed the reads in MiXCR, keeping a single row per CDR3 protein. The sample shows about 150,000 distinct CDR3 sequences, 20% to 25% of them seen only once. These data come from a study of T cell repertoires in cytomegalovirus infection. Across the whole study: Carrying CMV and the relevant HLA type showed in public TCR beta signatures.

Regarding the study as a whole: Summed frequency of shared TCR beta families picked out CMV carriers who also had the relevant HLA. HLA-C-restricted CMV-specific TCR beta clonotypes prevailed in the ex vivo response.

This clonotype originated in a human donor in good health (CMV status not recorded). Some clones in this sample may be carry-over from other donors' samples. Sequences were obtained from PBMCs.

The chain's CDR3 is CASSEWNGSGEQYF. The CDR3, as DNA: TGTGCCAGCAGTGAATGGAACGGGAGTGGCGAGCAGTACTTC. The chain has TRBV2 and TRBJ2-7; D is possibly TRBD2 (6 bases). Germline CDR1 SNHLY, CDR2 FYNNEI. Trimming stripped 2 bases from V and 6 bases from J, with 14 bases between. The CDR3 length is 14 residues.